The 18 T cell receptor beta chains reported below all come from one sample, sequenced in a study of T cell therapy after organ transplantation. Clones were read by immunoSEQ multiplex PCR, and TCRdb kept only the in-frame ones, dropping some. Among approximately 5,600 clones, approximately 69% were seen once, and the ten largest hold roughly 30%. These receptors' targets are unknown. As for time point: 4-8 weeks after completion of therapy. The sequenced sample was CD8+ T cells from blood, obtained after autologous CMV-specific T cell therapy. These receptor sequences come from a human patient who had received a solid organ transplant and had CMV disease. Certain T cells may be donor cells from the graft.

V and J are TRBV21-1 and TRBJ2-7. TRBV21-1 is labeled a pseudogene. The CDR3 sequence is 12 residues long. CDR3 residues: CASRSESYEQYF. Here the CDR3 DNA reads TGTGCCAGCAGATCAGAGTCCTACGAGCAGTACTTC.

This clone was counted a single time. The chain uses TRBV27 and TRBJ2-2; D not resolved. V was trimmed by 5 bases and J by 4 bases, leaving 8 bases between them. Germline CDR1 MNHEY, CDR2 SMNVEV (reference sequence). The CDR3 length is 13 residues. The CDR3 protein is CASSPLSTGELFF. The CDR3 DNA reads TGTGCCAGCAGTCCCTTAAGCACCGGGGAGCTGTTTTTT.

Worth noting for this clone: Other DNA sequences in this sample translate to the same CDR3. The rearrangement links TRBV11-3 to TRBJ2-3; D may be TRBD2 (6 bases). Trimming stripped 1 base from V and 5 bases from J, with 13 bases between. The CDR3 runs to 15 residues. Germline values: CDR1 SGHNT, CDR2 YENEEA. In DNA form, the CDR3 reads TGTGCCAGCAGCTTAGGACGGGAGATGGTAGATACGCAGTATTTT. Residues: CASSLGREMVDTQYF.

This rearrangement joins TRBV27 to TRBJ2-1; D remains unclear. This CDR3 is 11 amino acids long. Germline-derived CDR1 and CDR2 are MNHEY and SMNVEV (reference sequence). V was pared by 4 bases and J by 7 bases, with 5 bases between. CDR3 sequence: CASSYVNEQFF. The CDR3, as DNA: TGTGCCAGCAGTTACGTAAATGAGCAGTTCTTC.

J is TRBJ2-3 and V is TRBV27, with D unclear. Trimming cost V 3 bases and J 4 bases, with 5 bases left between them. Germline V lookup: CDR1 MNHEY, CDR2 SMNVEV (reference sequence). The CDR3 runs to 12 residues. The chain's CDR3 is CASSFLADTQYF. CDR3 in DNA: TGTGCCAGCAGTTTCCTAGCAGATACGCAGTATTTT.

V and J are TRBV6-1 and TRBJ2-5; TRBD1 matches at 8 bases. With the DNA end fitting TRBJ2-7 better, the J assignment may be wrong. Germline V gives CDR1 MNHNS, CDR2 SASEGT. The CDR3 is 13 residues long. The CDR3 protein is CASTGTGSYEQYF. Here the CDR3 DNA reads TGTGCCAGCACCGGGACAGGCTCCTACGAGCAGTACTTC.

The V and J genes are TRBV7-8 and TRBJ2-2; 8 bases align to TRBD2. The CDR3 is 13 amino acids. J lost 9 bases, V lost 3 bases, and 3 bases had no gene match. CDR1 and CDR2 from the germline V gene are SGHVS and FQNEAQ. Written as DNA, the CDR3 is TGTGCCAGCAGCTTCATAGCGGGGCGGGAGCTGTTTTTT. Amino acids: CASSFIAGRELFF.

CDR3 nucleotide sequence: TGTGCCAGTAGAGCCCGGACTGTGACAGATACGCAGTATTTT. Encoded protein: CASRARTVTDTQYF. V gene TRBV19 combines with J gene TRBJ2-3; tentatively, D is TRBD2 (5 bases). Germline V gene data show CDR1 as LNHDA and CDR2 as SQIVND (reference sequence). The CDR3 is made up of 14 amino acids. Trimming pared 6 bases from V and 3 bases from J, leaving 13 bases between. Based on the CDR3 plus reference TRBV19 and TRBJ2-3, the full variable domain is DGGITQSPKYLFRKEGQNVTLSCEQNLNHDAMYWYRQDPGQGLRLIYYSQIVNDFQKGDIAEGYSVSREKKESFPLTVTSAQKNPTAFYLCASRARTVTDTQYFGPGTRLTVL.

This chain links TRBV5-6 with TRBJ1-2, with a tentative D call TRBD1 (5 bases). Trimming cost V 1 base and J 4 bases, with 8 bases left between them. Germline CDR1 and CDR2: SGHDT and YYEEEE. The CDR3 extends over 13 amino acids. The CDR3 DNA sequence: TGTGCCAGCAGCTTGACGGGACGCTATGGCTACACCTTC. It encodes CASSLTGRYGYTF.

This sequence joins TRBV4-3 and TRBJ2-7; TRBD1 matches at 10 bases. Germline V CDR1 and CDR2: LGHNA, YSLEER. The CDR3 runs to 16 residues. The ends lost 1 base at V and 3 bases at J; junction bases unmatched: 6. CDR3 nucleotides: TGCGCCAGCAGCCAAGGGATGACAGGGGGCCTCTACGAGCAGTACTTC. This encodes CASSQGMTGGLYEQYF.

The chain recombines TRBV6-6 with TRBJ2-7; 9 bases map to TRBD1. Trimming at V came to 8 bases and at J to 2 bases, leaving 7 bases not matched to a gene. CDR3 size: 14 residues. Germline-derived CDR1 and CDR2 are MNHNY and SVGAGI (reference sequence). This CDR3 reads CASLPGTGPYEQYF. CDR3 coding DNA: TGTGCCAGCCTGCCCGGGACAGGGCCCTACGAGCAGTACTTC.

The chain's CDR3 is CASSLEKGPYTEAFF. Written as DNA, the CDR3 is TGTGCCAGCAGCTTAGAAAAAGGTCCGTACACTGAAGCTTTCTTT. The chain carries TRBV7-8 and TRBJ1-1; unclear D gene. This CDR3 region has 15 residues. Deletions cut 1 base from V and 3 bases from J, with 12 bases between. Germline V gene sequence: CDR1 SGHVS, CDR2 FQNEAQ.

The CDR3 sequence is CASTIPGGGPGEQYF. In nucleotides, the CDR3 is TGTGCCAGCACCATCCCAGGAGGGGGCCCCGGCGAGCAGTACTTC. The chain is built from TRBV28 and TRBJ2-7, with a tentative D call TRBD1 (7 bases). The length of the CDR3 is 15 residues. CDR1 is MDHEN, CDR2 SYDVKM, per germline. V lost 7 bases and J lost 6, with 22 bases in between.

The gene calls are TRBV4-2 and TRBJ2-2, with 8 bases lining up with TRBD2. This CDR3 has 18 residues. CDR1 and CDR2 from the germline V gene are LGHNA and YNFKEQ. V trimming: 0 bases; J trimming: 3 bases; junction bases outside the gene matches: 9. The CDR3 here is CASSQDLSAGDDTGELFF. Written as DNA, the CDR3 is TGTGCCAGCAGCCAAGATTTGTCAGCGGGAGACGACACCGGGGAGCTGTTTTTT.

This clone was observed a few times. V usage is TRBV15 and J usage is TRBJ2-2, with D possibly being TRBD2 (6 bases). Germline CDR1 LNHNV, CDR2 YYDKDF (reference sequence). V lost 1 base, J lost 5 bases, and 23 bases lay in between. The CDR3 has 19 amino acids. For the CDR3, the DNA is TGTGCCACCAGCAGAGCTGTGACTAGGGGACCAGTCGGGACCGGGGAGCTGTTTTTT. This codes for CATSRAVTRGPVGTGELFF.

This chain joins TRBV15 and TRBJ1-1; no firm D call. Germline values: CDR1 LNHNV, CDR2 YYDKDF (reference sequence). The CDR3 is made up of 13 amino acids. Deletions cut 0 bases from V and 3 bases from J, with 5 bases between. CDR3 nucleotides: TGTGCCACCAGCAGAGAGGGATACACTGAAGCTTTCTTT. Protein: CATSREGYTEAFF.

This clone has just a few counts. The chain is built from TRBV4-3 and TRBJ2-7; TRBD1 matches at 11 bases. Germline V gene lookup returns CDR1 LGHNA and CDR2 YSLEER. J lost 3 bases, V lost 0 bases, and 4 bases had no gene match. The CDR3 spans 16 residues. The CDR3 bases are TGCGCCAGCAGCCAAGAATTCGGGACAGGGGGCTACGAGCAGTACTTC. It codes for CASSQEFGTGGYEQYF.

The chain's CDR3 is CASRLVGLAVARQETQYF. DNA for the CDR3: TGTGCCAGCAGACTTGTGGGACTAGCGGTCGCCCGCCAAGAGACCCAGTACTTC. V is TRBV28 and J is TRBJ2-5, with 11 bases lining up with TRBD2. The CDR3 loop spans 18 amino acids. V gave up 6 bases and J gave up 1 base; unmatched junction bases: 13. In germline, CDR1 is MDHEN, CDR2 SYDVKM.